These 18 T cell receptor beta chains were all obtained from the same sample, sequenced in a study of T cells in women clearing cervical HPV infection. The data were produced by immunoSEQ multiplex PCR, yet TCRdb's version contains in-frame clones alone and is incomplete. This repertoire includes some 40,000 clones. The sequenced material came from blood buffy coat. The receptors shown here come from a woman aged 18-70 years with a cervical HPV16 infection that either progressed to CIN3+ or cleared (not recorded which).

A word on this clone: The observed sequence ends 3 residues before the CDR3 terminus, with the missing tail filled in from the germline J gene. The V and J genes are TRBV20-1 and TRBJ2-1; possible D gene TRBD2, 6 bases. This CDR3 contains 12 residues. V lost 7 bases and J lost 5, with 12 bases in between. In germline, CDR1 is DFQATT, CDR2 SNEGSKA (reference sequence). The CDR3 bases that were read are TGCAGTGTAGCGGATACCGACAATGAG. Translation gives CSVADTDNE. From start to end, the CDR3 is CSVADTDNEQFF.

Turning to this clone: The CDR3 end lies 3 residues beyond the end of the read and is filled in from the germline J gene. This sequence joins TRBV5-5 and TRBJ2-7; maybe TRBD2 (5 bases). Trimming stripped 4 bases from V and 2 bases from J, with 13 bases between. Germline V gene lookup returns CDR1 SGHKS and CDR2 YYEKEE (reference sequence). CDR3 length equals 14 residues. CDR3 in amino acids: CASSTGVGAYEQYF. The covered CDR3 bases are TGTGCCAGCAGCACTGGAGTCGGGGCCTACGAG.

With respect to this clone: The read comes to an end 3 residues before the CDR3 does, leaving the germline J gene to fill in the end. This chain links TRBV19 with TRBJ2-4; TRBD1 aligns across 7 bases. The CDR3 is made up of 14 amino acids. The germline V gene encodes CDR1 LNHDA and CDR2 SQIVND (reference sequence). This CDR3 is CASSAGTANYGQYF. The DNA read from the CDR3 is TGTGCCAGTAGTGCTGGGACAGCAAACTATGGT.

The CDR3 protein is CSVEGFGGEKLFF. Incomplete CDR3 DNA: TGCAGCGTTGAAGGTTTCGGGGGGGAAAAA. V is TRBV29-1 and J is TRBJ1-4, with D tentatively TRBD1 (5 bases). The read gets to within 3 residues of the CDR3 end, and the germline J gene fills in the rest. V gave up 1 base and J gave up 8 bases, with 11 bases separating them. In germline, CDR1 is SQVTM, CDR2 ANQGSEA. CDR3 length equals 13 residues.

Worth noting for this clone: Read coverage stops 3 residues before the CDR3 terminus; the germline J gene supplies the remainder. The V and J genes are TRBV20-1 and TRBJ2-7, with a tentative D call TRBD1 (6 bases). The CDR3 sequence is 12 residues long. Germline V gene data show CDR1 as DFQATT and CDR2 as SNEGSKA (reference sequence). The germline V and J ends were trimmed by 6 bases and 2 bases, with 11 bases remaining between them. The CDR3 reads CSARDITYEQYF. Partial CDR3 DNA: TGCAGTGCAAGGGACATCACCTACGAG.

CDR3 protein: CSAYRAILTF. Incomplete CDR3 DNA: TGCAGCGCTTACAGGGCGATC. The J gene is TRBJ2-6, the V gene TRBV29-1, with D perhaps matching TRBD1 (6 bases). The sequenced fragment ends 3 residues before the CDR3 boundary, so the rest is inferred from the germline J gene. CDR1 is SQVTM, CDR2 ANQGSEA, per germline. The CDR3 loop spans 10 amino acids.

Note on this clone: The read finishes 3 residues shy of the CDR3 end, and the germline J gene is used to complete it. V and J are TRBV11-2 and TRBJ2-7; D is unresolved. There are 15 residues in the CDR3. From germline, CDR1 is SGHAT and CDR2 FQNNGV. The ends were cut back, 1 base at V and 1 base at J, with 11 bases in the middle. The sequenced part of the CDR3 DNA is TGTGCCAGCAGCTTAGTGGCAGGTCGTTCCTACGAG. Protein sequence: CASSLVAGRSYE. The full-length CDR3 reads as CASSLVAGRSYEQYF.

A word on this clone: The read ends 3 residues shy of where the CDR3 ends; the end is completed using the germline J gene. The chain has TRBV2 and TRBJ1-1, with no clear D. The V end lost 1 base, the J end lost 4 bases, and 13 bases lay between the germline ends. This CDR3 has 15 residues. Germline assignment: CDR1 SNHLY and CDR2 FYNNEI. CDR3 protein: CASSEGNTRVTEAFF. Incomplete CDR3 DNA: TGTGCCAGCAGTGAAGGTAATACGAGGGTCACTGAA.

As concerns this clone: The missing CDR3 end, 3 residues past where the read stops, is filled in from the germline J gene. The chain employs TRBV20-1 and TRBJ2-1; D not certain. Trimming left V 3 bases short and J 3 bases short, with 9 bases between. Per the germline V gene, CDR1 is DFQATT and CDR2 is SNEGSKA (reference sequence). The CDR3 is 13 amino acids. CDR3: CSASVPGYNEQFF. The CDR3 bases that were read are TGCAGTGCTAGTGTACCCGGCTACAATGAG.

Note on this clone: With the read ending 3 residues before the CDR3 end, the germline J gene is used to fill in that end. This rearrangement joins TRBV5-1 to TRBJ2-1, with 8 bases fitting TRBD2. CDR3 size: 15 residues. Per the germline V gene, CDR1 is SGHRS and CDR2 is YFSETQ. Trimming cost V 2 bases and J 7 bases; bases outside gene matches: 8. Partial CDR3 DNA: TGCGCCAGCAGCTTTAGCGGGATTGGCTGGAATGAG. Its protein product is CASSFSGIGWNE. The entire CDR3 protein reads CASSFSGIGWNEQFF.

As concerns this clone: The sequence runs out 3 residues before the end of the CDR3; the remainder is reconstructed from the germline J gene. This rearrangement joins TRBV7-6 to TRBJ1-6, with D possibly TRBD1 on 6 matching bases. The germline gives CDR1 SGHVS, CDR2 FNYEAQ. Deletions cut 1 base from V and 10 bases from J, with 14 bases between. The CDR3 consists of 15 residues. The CDR3 region is CASSLDEGGSSPLHF. CDR3 bases read: TGTGCCAGCAGCTTAGATGAAGGGGGAAGCTCACCC.

On this clone: The read gets to within 3 residues of the CDR3 end, and the germline J gene fills in the rest. The rearrangement links TRBV28 to TRBJ2-4; a possible D gene is TRBD2 (7 bases). The CDR3 runs 14 residues. Germline loops: CDR1 MDHEN, CDR2 SYDVKM. Trimming cost V 6 bases and J 3 bases, with 12 bases left between them. CDR3 region: CASRGGGVKNIQYF. The covered CDR3 bases are TGTGCCAGCAGGGGAGGGGGGGTCAAAAACATT.

Comment on this clone: The CDR3 end lies 3 residues beyond the end of the read and is filled in from the germline J gene. This rearrangement joins TRBV7-4 to TRBJ2-3, with 9 bases matching TRBD2. The CDR3 has 14 amino acids. CDR1 and CDR2 from the germline V gene are SGHVT and SQSDAQ. CDR3 bases read: TGTGCCAGCAGCTTCCAGCGGGAGGAGGAGACG. The encoded protein is CASSFQREEET. In full, the CDR3 is CASSFQREEETQYF.

A remark on this clone: The DNA ends 3 residues before the CDR3 does, and the rest of the CDR3 is filled in from the germline J gene. This chain joins TRBV28 and TRBJ2-4; D call uncertain. V shed 10 bases and J shed 1 base, with 14 bases lying between them. Per germline, CDR1 MDHEN and CDR2 SYDVKM. The CDR3 totals 14 residues. CDR3 in amino acids: CATLEPGAKNIQYF. CDR3 DNA (partial): TGTGCCACCCTGGAACCCGGGGCCAAAAACATT. Full variable domain (missing parts from reference TRBV28 and TRBJ2-4): DVKVTQSSRYLVKRTGEKVFLECVQDMDHENMFWYRQDPGLGLRLIYFSYDVKMKEKGDIPEGYSVSREKKERFSLILESASTNQTSMYLCATLEPGAKNIQYFGAGTRLSVL.

As concerns this clone: Sequencing ends 3 residues short of the CDR3 end; the germline J gene provides the rest. V gene TRBV2 combines with J gene TRBJ1-2; 10 bases are a match to TRBD1. V lost 6 bases, J lost 4 bases, and 8 bases stayed unmatched. The CDR3 has 15 residues. Germline V gives CDR1 SNHLY, CDR2 FYNNEI. CDR3 amino acids: CASSALDRGPYGYTF. CDR3 bases read: TGTGCCAGCAGCGCTCTTGACAGGGGGCCCTATGGC.

Worth noting for this clone: Sequencing ends 3 residues short of the CDR3 end; the germline J gene provides the rest. V gene TRBV11-2 combines with J gene TRBJ1-1; 8 bases match TRBD1. Unmatched junction bases numbered 3, after V lost 5 bases and J lost 1 base. This CDR3 comprises 14 residues. Germline assignment: CDR1 SGHAT and CDR2 FQNNGV. CDR3 region: CASSHGTGNTEAFF. CDR3 bases read: TGTGCCAGCAGCCACGGGACAGGGAACACTGAA.

About this clone itself: The read halts 3 residues ahead of the CDR3 end, with the missing end drawn from the germline J gene. The J gene is TRBJ2-2, the V gene TRBV28; 9 nucleotides align to TRBD1. Germline trimming cut 3 bases from V and 4 bases from J; bases unmatched to any gene: 15. The CDR3 spans 19 residues. The germline V gene encodes CDR1 MDHEN and CDR2 SYDVKM. CDR3 DNA (partial): TGTGCCAGCAGTTTTTCCCCCCAACAGGGGGCGCGGGGCACCGGGGAG. Translating gives CASSFSPQQGARGTGE. The CDR3 in its entirety is CASSFSPQQGARGTGELFF.

As to this clone: The read comes to an end 3 residues before the CDR3 does, leaving the germline J gene to fill in the end. The V gene is TRBV28, the J gene TRBJ2-3, with 7 bases that match TRBD1. The CDR3 extends over 14 amino acids. CDR1 is MDHEN, CDR2 SYDVKM, per germline. V dropped 2 bases and J dropped 6; count of bases not matched to a gene: 5. The sequenced part of the CDR3 DNA is TGTGCCAGCAGTTTACCAACAGGGGTGGATACG. It yields the protein CASSLPTGVDT. Given in full, the CDR3 is CASSLPTGVDTQYF.